The rows below give T cell receptor beta chains drawn from one sample of a study of T-cell reconstitution after alpha-beta-depleted transplantation in children. TCRdb fed the PCR reads into MiXCR, producing one record per CDR3 protein. This sample has roughly 20,000 distinct CDR3 sequences, with around 9.9% found just once. The sequencing used PBMCs from the stem cell graft donor, collected from the stem cell graft. The receptors stem from a human donor who donated a stem cell graft to a child with chronic granulomatous disease. Both conserved end residues are trimmed from each CDR3. The order of the fields is D gene, V gene, J gene, CDR3 protein. D genes are given only for firm matches.

>TRBD1|TRBV19|TRBJ2-2
ASRPGTVNTGELF
>NA|TRBV7-2|TRBJ2-2
ASRSGVANTGELF
>NA|TRBV20-1|TRBJ1-1
SARQGFTEAF
>TRBD1|TRBV25-1|TRBJ1-4
ASSETGRREKLF
>NA|TRBV7-2|TRBJ2-7
ASSLVTRDTTYEQY
>NA|TRBV5-1|TRBJ2-7
ASSLIVGAPYEQY
>TRBD2|TRBV5-1|TRBJ2-1
ASSVGNSGRVIHNEQF
>TRBD1|TRBV4-3|TRBJ2-3
ASSQWTGEDTQY
>NA|TRBV29-1|TRBJ1-1
SVGRTQNTEAF
>NA|TRBV5-1|TRBJ1-2
ASSLALEAGGYT
>TRBD2|TRBV7-9|TRBJ2-3
ASSGSGAPNTDTQY
>NA|TRBV20-1|TRBJ2-5
SASTWDQETQY
>NA|TRBV5-6|TRBJ2-1
ASSPGTQRHEQF
>TRBD1|TRBV7-9|TRBJ2-7
ASSLTGTGYEQY
>NA|TRBV7-9|TRBJ2-7
ASSPAYEQY
>TRBD2|TRBV20-1|TRBJ2-4
SAPSGGASNIQY
>TRBD1|TRBV12-3/TRBV12-4|TRBJ1-1
ASSTLRGSHRGAF
>NA|TRBV27|TRBJ1-5
ASAERGQPQH
>TRBD1|TRBV10-3|TRBJ1-2
AISEQGDYGYT
>NA|TRBV5-1|TRBJ2-2
ASSLEQPRKGTGELF
>TRBD2|TRBV7-3|TRBJ2-1
ASSSALAGGRNEQF
>TRBD1|TRBV13|TRBJ2-1
ASSSGTGGSGSSYNEQF
>NA|TRBV27|TRBJ1-2
ASSLGRTGGYT
>TRBD2|TRBV9|TRBJ2-7
ASSAATSATPYEQY
>TRBD1|TRBV7-9|TRBJ2-5
ASSPRDSSFQETQY
>NA|TRBV7-6|TRBJ2-7
ASSFGSGTKPYEQY
>TRBD2|TRBV6-5|TRBJ2-5
ASSSPEREGEETQY
>TRBD2|TRBV20-1|TRBJ2-1
SASLGLPSEQF
>TRBD2|TRBV12-3/TRBV12-4|TRBJ2-7
ASRFRASGSYEQY
>TRBD2|TRBV18|TRBJ2-1
ASSPSTSGNEQF
>TRBD1|TRBV5-1|TRBJ2-7
ASRDPGQGIHEQY
>TRBD1|TRBV5-1|TRBJ1-1
ASSLRTGGQNTEAF
>TRBD2|TRBV28|TRBJ2-7
ASSLPSGSYEQY
>TRBD1|TRBV15|TRBJ1-1
ATSRDTYRGATEAF
>NA|TRBV29-1|TRBJ2-1
SVGEEYNEQF
>NA|TRBV15|TRBJ1-1
ATSRLSLGGWGTEAF
>TRBD1|TRBV7-9|TRBJ2-7
ASSPETGGEQY
>NA|TRBV7-9|TRBJ2-3
ASSLGRSSARTDTQY
>NA|TRBV25-1|TRBJ1-1
ASRMGGLAF
>NA|TRBV5-5|TRBJ2-2
ASSLAGPGYTGELF
>NA|TRBV5-1|TRBJ2-7
ASSLASKGRTYEQY
>NA|TRBV9|TRBJ1-1
ASSEGMNTEAF
>NA|TRBV7-2|TRBJ1-1
ASRIDWGTEAF
>TRBD1|TRBV7-2|TRBJ1-2
ASSSGTGVGYT
>NA|TRBV20-1|TRBJ2-7
CASLESNSFYHEQY